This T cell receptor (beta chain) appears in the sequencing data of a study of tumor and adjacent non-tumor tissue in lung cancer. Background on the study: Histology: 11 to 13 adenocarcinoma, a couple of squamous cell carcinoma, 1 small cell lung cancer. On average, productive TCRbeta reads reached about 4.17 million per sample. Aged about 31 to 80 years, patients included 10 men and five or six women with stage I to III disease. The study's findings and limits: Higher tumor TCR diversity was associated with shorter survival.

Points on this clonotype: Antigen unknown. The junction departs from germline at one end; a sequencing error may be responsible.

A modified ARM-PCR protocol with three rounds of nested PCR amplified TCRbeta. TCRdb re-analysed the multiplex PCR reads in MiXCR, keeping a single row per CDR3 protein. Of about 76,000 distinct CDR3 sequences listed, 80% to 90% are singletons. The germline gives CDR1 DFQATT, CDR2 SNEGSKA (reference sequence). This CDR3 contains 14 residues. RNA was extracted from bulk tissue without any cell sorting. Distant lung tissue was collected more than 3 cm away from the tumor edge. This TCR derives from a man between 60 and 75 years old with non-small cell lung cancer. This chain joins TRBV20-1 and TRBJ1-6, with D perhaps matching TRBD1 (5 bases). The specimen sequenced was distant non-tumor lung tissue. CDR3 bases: TGCAATGCTATCCGGGGCAGGGATGGGTCACCCCTCCACTTT. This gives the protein CNAIRGRDGSPLHF.